This T cell receptor beta chain was recovered during a study of T cells in Graves' hyperthyroidism and ophthalmopathy. Amplification targeted TCR beta CDR3 regions from RNA transcripts. Initially, a first-round RT-PCR of the TCR CDR3 employed the HTBI primer set. One entry per CDR3 protein results from TCRdb running MiXCR on the multiplex PCR reads. Here the sample spans roughly 720,000 distinct CDR3 sequences, roughly 17% being singletons. Trimming cost V 4 bases and J 6 bases; bases outside gene matches: 6. The CDR3 spans 14 residues. Of note for this clonotype: What it binds is not known.

Study outcomes and limitations: Ophthalmopathy, which appeared later, was predicted by the model a median around 6.9 months before onset.

The sequencing sample was made of blood. The chain joins TRBV6-7 to TRBJ2-3; 8 nucleotides match TRBD2. TRBV6-7 is labeled an ORF, and its function is uncertain. This clonotype originated in a man aged 50 or older with Graves' hyperthyroidism. CDR3 bases: TGTGCCAGCAGTTTTAGCGGGGATACGGATACGCAGTATTTT. Its translation: CASSFSGDTDTQYF.